The 6 T cell receptor beta chains below come from one sample, sequenced in a study of shared clonotypes between healthy human individuals. Libraries were prepared by immunoSEQ multiplex PCR; TCRdb keeps only in-frame clonotypes and omits some of them. This sample has about 2.3 million clones; roughly 90% occur once, and the top ten carry around 0.38%. Sequencing was done on a sample of naive CD4+ T cells from PBMCs. Subset in this sample: CD45RA+ positively selected. Every receptor here comes from a man aged 18 to 29 in good health. Some clones in this sample may be carry-over from other donors' samples.

The chain employs TRBV7-9 and TRBJ2-7; 7 nucleotides line up with TRBD1. The V gene's germline CDR1 is SEHNR and CDR2 FQNEAQ (reference sequence). Trimming removed 8 bases from V and 5 bases from J; junction bases left unmatched: 6. This CDR3 is 12 amino acids long. The CDR3: CASSQGVHEQYF. DNA of the CDR3: TGTGCCAGCTCCCAGGGGGTCCACGAGCAGTACTTC.

The chain combines TRBV11-3 with TRBJ2-1; D not resolved. The length of the CDR3 is 13 residues. V was cut by 8 bases and J by 3 bases, with 11 bases left in between. Germline CDR1 reads SGHNT; CDR2 reads YENEEA. CDR3 DNA sequence: TGTGCCAGCGCCGAACGGAACTACAATGAGCAGTTCTTC. Its translation is CASAERNYNEQFF. The full variable domain, completed using reference TRBV11-3 and TRBJ2-1, is EAGVVQSPRYKIIEKKQPVAFWCNPISGHNTLYWYLQNLGQGPELLIRYENEEAVDDSQLPKDRFSAERLKGVDSTLKIQPAELGDSAVYLCASAERNYNEQFFGPGTRLTVL.

The chain uses TRBV7-2 and TRBJ1-1, with D unresolved. V lost 8 bases and J lost 1, with 11 bases in between. Germline V gene lookup returns CDR1 SGHTA and CDR2 FQGNSA. This CDR3 has 13 amino acids. DNA of the CDR3: TGTGCCAGCGCCGATACTGGGAACACTGAAGCTTTCTTT. Its translation: CASADTGNTEAFF.

This clone came up a few times. The rearrangement links TRBV10-3 to TRBJ1-3; no clear D gene. V shed 8 bases and J shed 0 bases, with 14 bases lying between them. This CDR3 region has 15 residues. Per the germline V gene, CDR1 is ENHRY and CDR2 is SYGVKD. CDR3 DNA sequence: TGTGCCATCGCTCCTTCCACGGACTCTGGAAACACCATATATTTT. Translated, it gives CAIAPSTDSGNTIYF.

The CDR3 loop reads CASSATGTSGSGTQYF. CDR3 in DNA: TGTGCCAGCAGCGCAACCGGGACTAGCGGGTCGGGTACGCAGTATTTT. The chain recombines TRBV9 with TRBJ2-3, with 12 bases lining up with TRBD2. CDR3 length equals 16 residues. Germline CDR1 SGDLS, CDR2 YYNGEE. V was clipped by 3 bases and J by 8 bases; unmatched bases: 10.

The chain combines TRBV7-9 with TRBJ1-1; no reliable D call. The CDR3 has 13 residues. CDR1 is SEHNR, CDR2 FQNEAQ, per germline (reference sequence). V was pared by 4 bases and J by 1 base, with 7 bases between. The CDR3 nucleotides read TGTGCCAGCAGCTACCTGGGGAACACTGAAGCTTTCTTT. It specifies CASSYLGNTEAFF.